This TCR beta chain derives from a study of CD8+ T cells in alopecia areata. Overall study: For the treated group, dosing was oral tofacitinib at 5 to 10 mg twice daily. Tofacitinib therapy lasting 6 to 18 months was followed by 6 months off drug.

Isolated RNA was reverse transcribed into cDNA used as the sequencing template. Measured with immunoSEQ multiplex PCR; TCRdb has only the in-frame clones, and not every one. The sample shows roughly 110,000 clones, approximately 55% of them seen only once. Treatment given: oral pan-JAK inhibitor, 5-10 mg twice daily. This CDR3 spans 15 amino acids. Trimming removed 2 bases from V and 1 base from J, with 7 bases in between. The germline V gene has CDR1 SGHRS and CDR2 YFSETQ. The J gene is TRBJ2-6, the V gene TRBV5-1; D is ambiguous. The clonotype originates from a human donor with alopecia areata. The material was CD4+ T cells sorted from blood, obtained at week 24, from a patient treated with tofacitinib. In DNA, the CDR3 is TGCGCCAGCAGCTTATTGGAGTCTGGGGCCAACGTCCTGACTTTC. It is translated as CASSLLESGANVLTF.